This T cell receptor beta chain emerged from a study of T cells after somatic rescue of genetic block. Germline lookup yields CDR1 SNHLY and CDR2 FYNNEI. This CDR3 contains 16 residues. The V and J ends lost 3 bases and 0 bases, in that order; junction bases with no gene match: 5. Sequencing was performed with immunoSEQ multiplex PCR; in TCRdb, only in-frame clones are kept and a portion is missing. The profile shows tens of thousands of clones, about 96% of them singletons. This TCR was recovered from a child younger than two. Sequenced input: peripheral blood mononuclear cells (PBMCs). This chain joins TRBV2 and TRBJ2-4; 7 bases map to TRBD1. For the CDR3, the DNA is TGTGCCAGCAGTGACAGGGGGATGGGAGCCAAAAACATTCAGTACTTC. Its translation is CASSDRGMGAKNIQYF.